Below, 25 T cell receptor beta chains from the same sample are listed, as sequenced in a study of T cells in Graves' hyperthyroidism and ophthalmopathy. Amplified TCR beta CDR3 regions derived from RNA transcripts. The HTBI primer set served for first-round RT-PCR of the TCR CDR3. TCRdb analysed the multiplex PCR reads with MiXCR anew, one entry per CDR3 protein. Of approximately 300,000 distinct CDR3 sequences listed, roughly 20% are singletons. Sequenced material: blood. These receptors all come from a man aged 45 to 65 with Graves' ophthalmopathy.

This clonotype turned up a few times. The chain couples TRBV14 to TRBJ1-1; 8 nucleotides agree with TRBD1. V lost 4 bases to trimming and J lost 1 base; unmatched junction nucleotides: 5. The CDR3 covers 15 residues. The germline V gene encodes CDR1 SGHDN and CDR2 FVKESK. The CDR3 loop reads CASSLRTGQNTEAFF. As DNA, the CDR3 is TGTGCCAGCAGCCTTCGGACAGGGCAGAACACTGAAGCTTTCTTT.

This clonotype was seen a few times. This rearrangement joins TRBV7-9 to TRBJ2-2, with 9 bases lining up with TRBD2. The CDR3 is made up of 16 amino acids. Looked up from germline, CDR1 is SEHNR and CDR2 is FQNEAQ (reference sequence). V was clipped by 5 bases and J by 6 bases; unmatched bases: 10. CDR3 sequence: CASSLGASGTAGELFF. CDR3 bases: TGTGCCAGCAGCCTAGGGGCTAGCGGGACCGCCGGGGAGCTGTTTTTT.

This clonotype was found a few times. The CDR3 sequence is CASATGGSSGGYTF. CDR3 DNA: TGTGCCAGCGCAACAGGGGGCTCCTCGGGAGGCTACACCTTC. The chain links TRBV9 to TRBJ1-2, with 9 bases lining up with TRBD1. V dropped 7 bases and J dropped 8; count of bases not matched to a gene: 12. There are 14 residues in the CDR3. In germline, CDR1 is SGDLS, CDR2 YYNGEE.

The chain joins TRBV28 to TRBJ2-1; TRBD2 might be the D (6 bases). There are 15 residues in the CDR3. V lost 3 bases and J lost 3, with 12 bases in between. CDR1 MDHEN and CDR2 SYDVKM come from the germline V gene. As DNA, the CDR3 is TGTGCCAGCAGTTTTCGGGCGGGAAGCTACAATGAGCAGTTCTTC. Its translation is CASSFRAGSYNEQFF.

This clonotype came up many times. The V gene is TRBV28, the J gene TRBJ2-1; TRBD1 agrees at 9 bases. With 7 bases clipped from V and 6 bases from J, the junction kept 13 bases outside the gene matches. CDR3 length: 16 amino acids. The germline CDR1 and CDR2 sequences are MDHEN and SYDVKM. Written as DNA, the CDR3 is TGTGCCAGCAATCAGGGGGACAGGGTTAAGGGCAATGAGCAGTTCTTC. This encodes CASNQGDRVKGNEQFF.

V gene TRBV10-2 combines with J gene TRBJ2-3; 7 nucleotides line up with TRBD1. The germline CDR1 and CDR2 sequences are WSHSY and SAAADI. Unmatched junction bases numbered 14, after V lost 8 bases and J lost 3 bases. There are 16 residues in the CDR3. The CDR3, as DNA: TGCGCCAGCTCACTAGGACAGGCCCGAGGGACAGATACGCAGTATTTT. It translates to CASSLGQARGTDTQYF.

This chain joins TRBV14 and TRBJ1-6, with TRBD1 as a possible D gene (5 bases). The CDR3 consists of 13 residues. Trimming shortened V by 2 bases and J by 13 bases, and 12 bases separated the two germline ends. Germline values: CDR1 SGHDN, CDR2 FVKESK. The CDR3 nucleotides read TGTGCCAGCAGCCAAAGGGGCGGATCCCCCCTCCACTTT. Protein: CASSQRGGSPLHF.

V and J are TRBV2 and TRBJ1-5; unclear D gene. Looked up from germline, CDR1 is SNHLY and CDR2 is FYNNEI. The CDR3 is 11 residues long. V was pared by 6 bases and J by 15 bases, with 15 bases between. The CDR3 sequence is CASSWSGRWHF. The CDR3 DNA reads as TGTGCCAGCAGCTGGAGCGGGAGATGGCATTTT. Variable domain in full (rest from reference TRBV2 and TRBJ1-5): EPEVTQTPSHQVTQMGQEVILRCVPISNHLYFYWYRQILGQKVEFLVSFYNNEISEKSEIFDDQFSVERPDGSNFTLKIRSTKLEDSAMYFCASSWSGRWHFGDGTRLSIL.

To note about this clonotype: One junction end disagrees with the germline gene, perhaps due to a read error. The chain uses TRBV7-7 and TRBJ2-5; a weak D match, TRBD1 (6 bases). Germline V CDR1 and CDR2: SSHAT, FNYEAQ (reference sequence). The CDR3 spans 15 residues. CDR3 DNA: TGTGCTAGCAGCTCCATACAGGGCTCTACAGAGACCCAGTACTTC. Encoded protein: CASSSIQGSTETQYF.

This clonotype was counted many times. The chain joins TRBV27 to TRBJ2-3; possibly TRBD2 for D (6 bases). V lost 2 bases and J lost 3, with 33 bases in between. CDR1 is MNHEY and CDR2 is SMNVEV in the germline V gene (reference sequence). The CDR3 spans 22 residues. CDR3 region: CASSLGPPFPREPLKLTDTQYF. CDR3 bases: TGTGCCAGCAGTTTAGGCCCCCCTTTCCCCCGGGAGCCTCTAAAATTGACAGATACGCAGTATTTT.

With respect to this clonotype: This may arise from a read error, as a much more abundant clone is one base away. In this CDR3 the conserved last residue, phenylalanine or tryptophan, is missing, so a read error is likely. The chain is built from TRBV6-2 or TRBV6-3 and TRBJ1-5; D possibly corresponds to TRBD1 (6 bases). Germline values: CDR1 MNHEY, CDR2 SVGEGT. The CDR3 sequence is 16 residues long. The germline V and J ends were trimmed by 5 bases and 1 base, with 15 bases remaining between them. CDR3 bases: TGTGCCAGCAGTGACGATGGGGGCCGGAGCAATCAGCCCCAGCATTCT. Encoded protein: CASSDDGGRSNQPQHS.

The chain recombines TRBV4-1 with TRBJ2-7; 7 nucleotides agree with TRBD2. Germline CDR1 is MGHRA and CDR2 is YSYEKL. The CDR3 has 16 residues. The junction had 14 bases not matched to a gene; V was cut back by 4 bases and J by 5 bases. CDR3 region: CASSREGAGLENEQYF. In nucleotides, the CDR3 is TGCGCCAGCAGCCGGGAGGGTGCGGGATTGGAGAACGAGCAGTACTTC.

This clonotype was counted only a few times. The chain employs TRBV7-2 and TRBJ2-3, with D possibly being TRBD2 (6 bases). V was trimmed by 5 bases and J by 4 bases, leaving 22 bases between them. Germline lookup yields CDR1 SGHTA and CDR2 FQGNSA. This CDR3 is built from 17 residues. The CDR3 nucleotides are TGTGCCAGCAGCGTAGTGTCCCGCGGGAAAAGGGCAGATACGCAGTATTTT. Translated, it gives CASSVVSRGKRADTQYF.

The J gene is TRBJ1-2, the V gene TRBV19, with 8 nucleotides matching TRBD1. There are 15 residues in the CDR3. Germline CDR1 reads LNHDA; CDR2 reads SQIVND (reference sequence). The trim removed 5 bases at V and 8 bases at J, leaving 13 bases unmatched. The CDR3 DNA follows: TGTGCCAGTAGTTCTGGACAGGGATTATTATACGGCTACACCTTC. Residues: CASSSGQGLLYGYTF.

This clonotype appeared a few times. The DNA of the CDR3 is TGCGCCAGCAGCTTGGGGGATGACTATGGCTACACCTTC. Protein sequence: CASSLGDDYGYTF. The chain recombines TRBV5-1 with TRBJ1-2, with unresolved D. V was trimmed by 0 bases and J by 3 bases, leaving 6 bases between them. This CDR3 region has 13 residues. CDR1 and CDR2 from the germline V gene are SGHRS and YFSETQ.

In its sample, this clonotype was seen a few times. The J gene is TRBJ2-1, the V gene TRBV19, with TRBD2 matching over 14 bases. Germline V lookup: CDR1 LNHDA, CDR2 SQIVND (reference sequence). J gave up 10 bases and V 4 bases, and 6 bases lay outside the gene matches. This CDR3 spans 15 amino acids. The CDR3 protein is CASSTGTSGSNEQFF. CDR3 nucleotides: TGTGCCAGTAGTACCGGGACTAGCGGGAGTAACGAGCAGTTCTTC.

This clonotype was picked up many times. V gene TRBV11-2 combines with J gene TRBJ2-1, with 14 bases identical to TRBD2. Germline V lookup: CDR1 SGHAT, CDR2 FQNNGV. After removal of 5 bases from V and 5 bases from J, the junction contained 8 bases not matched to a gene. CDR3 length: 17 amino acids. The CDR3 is CASSTGTSGRGNNEQFF. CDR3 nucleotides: TGTGCCAGCAGCACCGGGACTAGCGGGAGAGGAAACAATGAGCAGTTCTTC.

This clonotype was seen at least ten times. CDR3: CASHLGSYEQYF. DNA for the CDR3: TGTGCCAGCCATCTGGGTTCCTACGAGCAGTACTTC. The chain recombines TRBV2 with TRBJ2-7; the D is unclear. Trimming left V 8 bases short and J 1 base short, with 9 bases between. The CDR3 runs to 12 residues. The germline V gene encodes CDR1 SNHLY and CDR2 FYNNEI.

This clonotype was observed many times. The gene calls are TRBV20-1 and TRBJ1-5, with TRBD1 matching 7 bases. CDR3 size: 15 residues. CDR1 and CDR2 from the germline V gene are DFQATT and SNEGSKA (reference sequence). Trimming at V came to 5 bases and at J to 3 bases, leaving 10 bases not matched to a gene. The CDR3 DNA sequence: TGCAGTGCTGCCACCGGGACAGTGCTCAATCAGCCCCAGCATTTT. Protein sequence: CSAATGTVLNQPQHF.

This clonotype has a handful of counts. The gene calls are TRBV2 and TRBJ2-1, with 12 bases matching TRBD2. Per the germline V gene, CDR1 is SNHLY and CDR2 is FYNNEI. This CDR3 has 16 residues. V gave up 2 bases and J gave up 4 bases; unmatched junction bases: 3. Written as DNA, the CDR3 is TGTGCCAGCAGTGAACTAGCGGGAGGGCGGTACAATGAGCAGTTCTTC. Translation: CASSELAGGRYNEQFF.

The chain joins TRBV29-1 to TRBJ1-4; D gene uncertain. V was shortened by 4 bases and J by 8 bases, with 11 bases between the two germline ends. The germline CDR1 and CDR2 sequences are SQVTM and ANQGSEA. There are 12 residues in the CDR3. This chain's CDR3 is CSVVGVEEKLFF. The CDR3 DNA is TGCAGCGTTGTGGGTGTAGAGGAAAAACTGTTTTTT.

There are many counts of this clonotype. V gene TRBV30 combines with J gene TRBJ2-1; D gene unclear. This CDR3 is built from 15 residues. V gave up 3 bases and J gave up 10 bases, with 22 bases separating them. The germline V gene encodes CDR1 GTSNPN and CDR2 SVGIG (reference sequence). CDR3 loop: CAWRLGRSSPREQFF. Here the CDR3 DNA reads TGTGCCTGGAGGCTGGGCAGGTCGAGTCCTAGGGAGCAGTTCTTC.

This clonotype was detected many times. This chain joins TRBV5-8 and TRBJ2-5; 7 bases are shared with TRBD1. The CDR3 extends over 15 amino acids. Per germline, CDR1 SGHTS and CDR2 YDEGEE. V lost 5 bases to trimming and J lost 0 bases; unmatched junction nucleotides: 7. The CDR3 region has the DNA TGTGCCAGCAGTTATACGGGACAGTACCAAGAGACCCAGTACTTC. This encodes CASSYTGQYQETQYF. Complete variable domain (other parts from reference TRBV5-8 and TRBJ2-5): EAGVTQSPTHLIKTRGQQATLRCSPISGHTSVYWYQQALGLGLQFLLWYDEGEERNRGNFPPRFSGRQFPNYSSELNVNALELEDSALYLCASSYTGQYQETQYFGPGTRLLVL.

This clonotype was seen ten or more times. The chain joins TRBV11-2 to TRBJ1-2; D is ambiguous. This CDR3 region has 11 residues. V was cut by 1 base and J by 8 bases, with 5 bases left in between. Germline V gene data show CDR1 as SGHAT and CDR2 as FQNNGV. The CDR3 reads CASSLVAGYTF. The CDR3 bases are TGTGCCAGCAGCTTAGTAGCCGGCTACACCTTC.

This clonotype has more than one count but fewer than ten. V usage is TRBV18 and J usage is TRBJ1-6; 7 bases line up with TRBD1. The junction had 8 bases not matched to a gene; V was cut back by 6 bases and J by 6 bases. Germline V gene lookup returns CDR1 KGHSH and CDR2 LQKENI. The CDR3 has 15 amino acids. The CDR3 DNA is TGTGCCAGCTCGAACCGGGACAGATTTAATTCACCCCTCCACTTT. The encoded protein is CASSNRDRFNSPLHF.